Here is one T cell receptor beta chain with its context. Both TCRalpha and TCRbeta chains were reverse transcribed with V-gene-specific primers. TCRs were amplified for around 21 PCR cycles with a constant-region primer and V-primer adapter. One entry per CDR3 protein results from TCRdb running MiXCR on the reads. Found here are over 15,000 distinct CDR3 sequences, 74% of them singletons; the top ten hold about an eighth. Trimming shortened V by 4 bases and J by 5 bases, and 17 bases separated the two germline ends. Germline lookup yields CDR1 SQVTM and CDR2 ANQGSEA. This CDR3 is built from 14 residues. The presence of advanced solid tumors lacking tumor-infiltrating lymphocytes characterized eligible patients. These data come from a study of low-dose radiotherapy and immunotherapy resistance in tumors. Turning to the study itself: Doses of 0.5 Gy per fraction every 2 weeks, totaling 6.5 Gy, went to Cohort 1. Ipilimumab 1 mg/kg every six weeks, together with nivolumab 240 mg every two weeks, was given intravenously to patients. For four cycles from cycle 1 day 1, patients took 300 mg oral aspirin daily.

The genes are TRBV29-1 and TRBJ2-5, with a tentative D call TRBD2 (6 bases). The receptor's source is a human donor with advanced metastatic prostate, ovarian, gallbladder or colorectal cancer (not recorded which). This table probably holds off-target reads from a library built for another chain. CDR3 loop: CSVAPTRSGETQYF. The CDR3 nucleotides read TGCAGCGTTGCCCCAACCCGGAGCGGGGAGACCCAGTACTTC. The whole variable domain, remainder taken from reference TRBV29-1 and TRBJ2-5, is SAVISQKPSRDICQRGTSLTIQCQVDSQVTMMFWYRQQPGQSLTLIATANQGSEATYESGFVIDKFPISRPNLTFSTLTVSNMSPEDSSIYLCSVAPTRSGETQYFGPGTRLLVL.